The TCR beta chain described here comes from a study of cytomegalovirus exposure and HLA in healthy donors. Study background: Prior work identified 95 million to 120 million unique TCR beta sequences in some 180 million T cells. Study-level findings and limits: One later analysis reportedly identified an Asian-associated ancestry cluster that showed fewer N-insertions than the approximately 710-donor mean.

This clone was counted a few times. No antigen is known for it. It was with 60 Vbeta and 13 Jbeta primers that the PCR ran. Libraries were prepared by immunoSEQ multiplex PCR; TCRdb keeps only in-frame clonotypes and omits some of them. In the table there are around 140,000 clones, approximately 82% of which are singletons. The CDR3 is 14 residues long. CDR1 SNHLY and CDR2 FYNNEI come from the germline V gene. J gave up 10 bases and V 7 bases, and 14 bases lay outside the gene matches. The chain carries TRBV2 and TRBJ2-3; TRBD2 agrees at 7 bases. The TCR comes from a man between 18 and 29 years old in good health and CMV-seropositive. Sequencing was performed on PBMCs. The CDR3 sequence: CASTPGPLGGAQYF. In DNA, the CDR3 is TGTGCCAGCACCCCAGGACCGTTGGGGGGGGCGCAGTATTTT.